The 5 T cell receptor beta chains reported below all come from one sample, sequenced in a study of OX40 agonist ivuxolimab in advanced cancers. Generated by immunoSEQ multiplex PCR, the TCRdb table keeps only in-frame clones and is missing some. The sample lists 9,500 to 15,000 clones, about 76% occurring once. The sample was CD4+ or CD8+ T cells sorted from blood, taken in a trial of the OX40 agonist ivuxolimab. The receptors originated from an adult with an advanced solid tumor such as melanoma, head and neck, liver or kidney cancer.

DNA for the CDR3: TGTGCCAGCAGTGACTACCAGGGGGCCAAAGCTTTCTTT. It codes for CASSDYQGAKAFF. The chain recombines TRBV6-4 with TRBJ1-1, with 8 bases matching TRBD1. Germline loops: CDR1 MRHNA, CDR2 SNTAGT. This CDR3 region has 13 residues. Trimming took 1 base from V and 9 from J; bases not matched to a gene: 4.

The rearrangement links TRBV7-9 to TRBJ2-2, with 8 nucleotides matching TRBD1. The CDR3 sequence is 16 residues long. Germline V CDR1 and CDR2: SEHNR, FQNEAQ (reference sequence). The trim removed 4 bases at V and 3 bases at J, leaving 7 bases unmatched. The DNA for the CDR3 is TGTGCCAGCAGCTCTCCCAGGGGGCGCGACACCGGGGAGCTGTTTTTT. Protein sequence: CASSSPRGRDTGELFF.

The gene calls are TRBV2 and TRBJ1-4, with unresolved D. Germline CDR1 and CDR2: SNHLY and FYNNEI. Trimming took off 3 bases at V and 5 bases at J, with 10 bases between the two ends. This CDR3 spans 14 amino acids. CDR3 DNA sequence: TGTGCCAGCAGTGAGGACCTAAAAAATGAAAAACTGTTTTTT. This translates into CASSEDLKNEKLFF.

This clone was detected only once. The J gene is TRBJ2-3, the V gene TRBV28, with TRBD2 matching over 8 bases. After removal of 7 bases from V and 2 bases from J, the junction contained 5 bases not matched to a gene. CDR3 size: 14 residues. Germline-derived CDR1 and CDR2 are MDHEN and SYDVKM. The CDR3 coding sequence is TGTGCCAGCACCGGCGGGAGGATCACAGATACGCAGTATTTT. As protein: CASTGGRITDTQYF.

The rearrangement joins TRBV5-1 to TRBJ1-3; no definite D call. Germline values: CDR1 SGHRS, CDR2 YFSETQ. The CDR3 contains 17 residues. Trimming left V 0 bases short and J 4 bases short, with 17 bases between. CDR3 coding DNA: TGCGCCAGCAGCTTGGGAACCGGTGAAGGGCAGGGAAACACCATATATTTT. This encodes CASSLGTGEGQGNTIYF.